Shown below are 5 T cell receptor beta chains from a single sample sequenced in a study of shared clonotypes between healthy human individuals. The protocol was immunoSEQ multiplex PCR, while the TCRdb copy is restricted to in-frame clones and leaves out a portion. The sample shows roughly 720,000 clones, 80% to 95% of them seen only once. Sequences were obtained from memory CD8+ T cells from PBMCs. Subset here: CD45RO+ cells pooled with CCR7-negative TemRA cells. The receptor set was obtained from a man aged 18 to 30 in good health. Some clones in this sample may be carry-over from other donors' samples.

The chain has TRBV28 and TRBJ1-4; TRBD1 matches 7 bases. This CDR3 comprises 16 residues. Germline values: CDR1 MDHEN, CDR2 SYDVKM. V was pared by 5 bases and J by 10 bases, with 16 bases of the junction left unmatched. The DNA of the CDR3 is TGTGCCAGCAGTCCGCGAGGGGGCGCAGGGGTTGGAAAACTGTTTTTT. It encodes CASSPRGGAGVGKLFF.

V is TRBV5-1 and J is TRBJ2-7; no clear D gene. The germline V gene has CDR1 SGHRS and CDR2 YFSETQ. The length of the CDR3 is 14 residues. V gave up 4 bases and J gave up 4 bases, with 15 bases separating them. CDR3 in amino acids: CASSPRPASYEQYF. Written as DNA, the CDR3 is TGCGCCAGCAGCCCCCGTCCGGCCTCTTACGAGCAGTACTTC.

The V call is TRBV7-6, the J call TRBJ1-4; TRBD1 might be the D (5 bases). CDR3 length equals 16 residues. V lost 5 bases to trimming and J lost 5 bases, with 18 bases between them. Germline values: CDR1 SGHVS, CDR2 FNYEAQ. The CDR3 coding sequence is TGTGCCAGCAGCCCGAGAGCTCCGGGGCGAAATGAAAAACTGTTTTTT. Encoded protein: CASSPRAPGRNEKLFF.

The V gene is TRBV27, the J gene TRBJ1-5; D unresolved. The CDR3 consists of 15 residues. V lost 5 bases and J 6 bases, leaving 17 bases between the germline ends. Germline-derived CDR1 and CDR2 are MNHEY and SMNVEV (reference sequence). CDR3 in amino acids: CASSPRGGSGQPQHF. DNA for the CDR3: TGTGCCAGCAGTCCCCGAGGAGGGAGTGGTCAGCCCCAGCATTTT.

The chain employs TRBV7-9 and TRBJ2-3, with 7 bases identical to TRBD2. From germline, CDR1 is SEHNR and CDR2 FQNEAQ (reference sequence). V lost 4 bases to trimming and J lost 1 base; unmatched junction nucleotides: 8. This CDR3 comprises 16 residues. CDR3 nucleotides: TGTGCCAGCAGCTACCCACGGCGGGAGCGCACAGATACGCAGTATTTT. It encodes CASSYPRRERTDTQYF.